The 8 T cell receptor beta chains below come from one sample, sequenced in a study of blood T cell repertoires in COVID-19. Sequencing was performed with immunoSEQ multiplex PCR; in TCRdb, only in-frame clones are kept and a portion is missing. There are roughly 200,000 clones in the sample; around 80% occur only once, and 7% lies in the top ten. The specimen sequenced was peripheral blood. The receptors here all came from a woman aged 40 to 55 with COVID-19, enrolled during active disease.

This clone was seen a handful of times. Additional DNA sequences in this sample encode the identical CDR3. V usage is TRBV9 and J usage is TRBJ2-7; the D gene is possibly TRBD1 (5 bases). V lost 0 bases and J lost 1, with 11 bases in between. The length of the CDR3 is 15 residues. From germline, CDR1 is SGDLS and CDR2 YYNGEE. CDR3 bases: TGTGCCAGCAGCGTAGCTCCGACAGATTCCTACGAGCAGTACTTC. Translated: CASSVAPTDSYEQYF.

This clone was counted a few times. This sequence joins TRBV25-1 and TRBJ1-1; D unclear. V was clipped by 1 base and J by 0 bases, with 9 bases between them. Germline lookup yields CDR1 MGHDK and CDR2 SYGVNS. This CDR3 is 15 amino acids long. This chain's CDR3 is CASSEWSGMNTEAFF. For the CDR3, the DNA is TGTGCCAGCAGTGAATGGTCCGGGATGAACACTGAAGCTTTCTTT.

V usage is TRBV4-2 and J usage is TRBJ2-2; TRBD2 is a possible D gene (6 bases). V lost 4 bases to trimming and J lost 0 bases, with 12 bases between them. The CDR3 totals 16 residues. CDR1 LGHNA and CDR2 YNFKEQ come from the germline V gene. The DNA of the CDR3 is TGTGCCAGCAGCCCGAGCGTAGCGGCGAACACCGGGGAGCTGTTTTTT. Amino acid sequence: CASSPSVAANTGELFF.

The chain employs TRBV24-1 and TRBJ2-1; 9 bases fit TRBD2. J was trimmed by 0 bases and V by 7 bases; bases with no gene match: 6. Germline loops: CDR1 KGHDR, CDR2 SFDVKD. This CDR3 region has 16 residues. The CDR3 spells CATRTSGPSSYNEQFF. CDR3 coding DNA: TGTGCCACCAGGACTAGCGGCCCTAGCTCCTACAATGAGCAGTTCTTC.

This clone was detected only once. The chain employs TRBV4-2 and TRBJ1-2, with D perhaps TRBD1 (5 bases). Trimming took 0 bases from V and 8 from J, leaving 16 bases between them. CDR1 and CDR2 from the germline V gene are LGHNA and YNFKEQ. The CDR3 consists of 15 residues. The CDR3 loop is CASSQDGGNSGGYTF. The DNA of the CDR3 is TGTGCCAGCAGCCAAGATGGGGGGAACTCAGGGGGCTACACCTTC.

The CDR3 loop is CAISGPQGPAFF. Written as DNA, the CDR3 is TGTGCCATCAGTGGTCCACAGGGACCAGCTTTCTTT. The chain recombines TRBV10-3 with TRBJ1-1; weak D call: TRBD1 (6 bases). The germline gives CDR1 ENHRY, CDR2 SYGVKD. With 4 bases removed from V and 10 bases from J, the gap between germline ends came to 13 bases. This CDR3 has 12 residues.

Here the CDR3 reads CASTGTANQPQHF. The DNA of the CDR3 is TGTGCCAGCACCGGGACAGCGAATCAGCCCCAGCATTTT. This chain links TRBV28 with TRBJ1-5; 7 nucleotides line up with TRBD1. Trimming took 7 bases from V and 4 from J; bases not matched to a gene: 4. Germline CDR1 is MDHEN and CDR2 is SYDVKM. The CDR3 covers 13 residues.

This chain joins TRBV28 and TRBJ1-5; a possible D gene is TRBD1 (6 bases). This CDR3 region has 14 residues. V shed 3 bases and J shed 1 base, with 7 bases lying between them. Germline V gives CDR1 MDHEN, CDR2 SYDVKM. CDR3 DNA sequence: TGTGCCAGCAGTTTTGACAGGAGCAATCAGCCCCAGCATTTT. Translated, it gives CASSFDRSNQPQHF.